The next 3 T cell receptor beta chains were all read from a single sample in a study of cytotoxic CD8 clonotypes in ibrutinib-treated CLL. Sequencing used immunoSEQ multiplex PCR; TCRdb keeps in-frame clones, though not all of them. The sample comprises approximately 340,000 clones, over 60% of which are singletons, and about 5.9% rests with the top ten. The sequences come from PBMCs, collected after 36 months of ibrutinib treatment. The receptors originated from a human donor with chronic lymphocytic leukemia.

The V and J genes are TRBV6-1 and TRBJ1-2; D may be TRBD1 (5 bases). The germline V gene has CDR1 MNHNS and CDR2 SASEGT. Trimming removed 1 base from V and 9 bases from J, with 21 bases in between. This CDR3 spans 16 amino acids. The CDR3 is CASSEVPLTVLFRYTF. As DNA, the CDR3 is TGTGCCAGCAGTGAAGTACCTTTGACAGTTCTCTTTCGCTACACCTTC.

This chain connects TRBV11-2 to TRBJ2-3, with 7 bases fitting TRBD2. The junction had 10 bases not matched to a gene; V was cut back by 5 bases and J by 2 bases. Germline values: CDR1 SGHAT, CDR2 FQNNGV. The CDR3 has 16 amino acids. The CDR3 sequence: CASSPLASGNTDTQYF. The CDR3 coding sequence is TGTGCCAGCAGCCCACTCGCTAGCGGCAACACAGATACGCAGTATTTT.

This chain joins TRBV4-2 and TRBJ2-7, with D tentatively TRBD2 (7 bases). The germline V and J ends were trimmed by 1 base and 0 bases, with 16 bases remaining between them. Looked up from germline, CDR1 is LGHNA and CDR2 is YNFKEQ. The CDR3 spans 17 residues. CDR3 sequence reads: CASSQGRGGATSYEQYF. CDR3 nucleotides: TGTGCCAGCAGCCAAGGACGTGGGGGGGCCACCTCCTACGAGCAGTACTTC.